The count of the clone carrying this TCR beta chain is one. The antigen is unknown. The CDR3 contains 12 residues. The germline V and J ends were trimmed by 4 bases and 7 bases, with 10 bases remaining between them. Germline-derived CDR1 and CDR2 are MNHEY and SVGAGI. The sample originates from a study of multiple sclerosis patients with progressive multifocal leukoencephalopathy. Regarding the study as a whole: In most PML patients, TRB repertoires appeared less diverse by entropy. Expanded clones at PML onset predated and persisted through natalizumab therapy.

Time point here: roughly 13 months of natalizumab therapy. Data came from immunoSEQ multiplex PCR; TCRdb stores just in-frame clones and leaves some out. The table includes some 27,000 clones, nearly 90% detected once. The sequence came from a human donor with multiple sclerosis. The sample was PBMCs, taken from a patient treated with natalizumab. This chain joins TRBV6-5 and TRBJ1-1, with a possible D match to TRBD1 (5 bases). DNA for the CDR3: TGTGCCAGCAGTTTCTATCAGGGTGAAGCTTTCTTT. It yields the protein CASSFYQGEAFF.